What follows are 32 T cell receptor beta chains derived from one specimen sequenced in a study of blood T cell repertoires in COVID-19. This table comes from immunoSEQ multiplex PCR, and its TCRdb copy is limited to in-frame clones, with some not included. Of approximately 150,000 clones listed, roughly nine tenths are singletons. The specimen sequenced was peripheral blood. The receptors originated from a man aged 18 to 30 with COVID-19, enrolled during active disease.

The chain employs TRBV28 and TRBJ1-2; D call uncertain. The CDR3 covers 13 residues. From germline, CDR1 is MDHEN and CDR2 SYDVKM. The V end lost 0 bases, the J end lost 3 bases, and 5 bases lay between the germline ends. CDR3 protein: CASSLWSDYGYTF. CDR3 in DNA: TGTGCCAGCAGTTTATGGTCGGACTATGGCTACACCTTC.

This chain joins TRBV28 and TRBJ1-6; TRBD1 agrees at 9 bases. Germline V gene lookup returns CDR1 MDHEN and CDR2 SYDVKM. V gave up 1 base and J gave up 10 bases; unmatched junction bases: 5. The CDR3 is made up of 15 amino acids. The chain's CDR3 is CASSLSTGGRSPLHF. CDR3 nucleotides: TGTGCCAGCAGTTTATCGACAGGGGGACGCTCACCCCTCCACTTT.

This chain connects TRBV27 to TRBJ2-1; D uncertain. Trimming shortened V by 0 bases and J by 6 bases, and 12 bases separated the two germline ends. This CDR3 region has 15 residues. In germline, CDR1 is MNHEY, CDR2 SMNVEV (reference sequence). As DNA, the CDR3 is TGTGCCAGCAGTTTATCGGCACTCCCGGGCAATGAGCAGTTCTTC. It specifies CASSLSALPGNEQFF.

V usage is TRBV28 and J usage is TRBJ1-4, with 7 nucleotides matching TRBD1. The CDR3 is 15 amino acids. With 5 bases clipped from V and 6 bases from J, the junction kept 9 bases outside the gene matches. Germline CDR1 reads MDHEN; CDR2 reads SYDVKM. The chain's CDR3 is CASSPLGQVDEKLFF. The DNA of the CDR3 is TGTGCCAGCAGTCCTCTAGGACAGGTTGATGAAAAACTGTTTTTT.

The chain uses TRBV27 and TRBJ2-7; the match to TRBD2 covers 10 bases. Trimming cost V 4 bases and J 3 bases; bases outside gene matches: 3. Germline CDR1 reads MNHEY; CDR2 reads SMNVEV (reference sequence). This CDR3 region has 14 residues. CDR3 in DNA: TGTGCCAGCAGTTCCGGACTAGCGGTCTACGAGCAGTACTTC. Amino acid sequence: CASSSGLAVYEQYF.

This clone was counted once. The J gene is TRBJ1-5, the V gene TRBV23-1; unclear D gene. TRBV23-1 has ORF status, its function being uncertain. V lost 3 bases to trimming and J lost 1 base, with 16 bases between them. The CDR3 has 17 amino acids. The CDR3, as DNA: TGCGCCAGCAGTCACCCCGGGGAGTGGTTCAGCAATCAGCCCCAGCATTTT. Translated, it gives CASSHPGEWFSNQPQHF.

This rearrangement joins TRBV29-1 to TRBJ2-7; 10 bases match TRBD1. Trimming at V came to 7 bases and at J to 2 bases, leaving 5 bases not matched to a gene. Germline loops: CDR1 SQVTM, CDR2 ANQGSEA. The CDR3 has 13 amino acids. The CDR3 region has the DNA TGCAGCGCCAGGACAGGGGGGACCTACGAGCAGTACTTC. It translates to CSARTGGTYEQYF.

The CDR3 protein is CASSSLSGRAGEQFF. The CDR3 region has the DNA TGTGCCAGCAGCTCGCTTAGCGGGAGGGCCGGAGAGCAGTTCTTC. This chain connects TRBV7-9 to TRBJ2-1; 11 bases fit TRBD2. The CDR3 runs to 15 residues. The germline V gene encodes CDR1 SEHNR and CDR2 FQNEAQ (reference sequence). V gave up 4 bases and J gave up 10 bases; unmatched junction bases: 9.

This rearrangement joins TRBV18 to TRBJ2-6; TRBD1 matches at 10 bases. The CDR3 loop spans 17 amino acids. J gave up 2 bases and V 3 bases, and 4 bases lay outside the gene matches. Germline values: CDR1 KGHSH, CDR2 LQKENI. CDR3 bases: TGTGCCAGCTCACCGATGACAGGGGGCACTGGGGCCAACGTCCTGACTTTC. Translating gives CASSPMTGGTGANVLTF.

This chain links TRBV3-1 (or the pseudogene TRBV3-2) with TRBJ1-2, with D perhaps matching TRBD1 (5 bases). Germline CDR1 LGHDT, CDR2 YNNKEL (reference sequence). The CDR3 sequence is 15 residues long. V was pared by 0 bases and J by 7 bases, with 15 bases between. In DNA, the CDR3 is TGTGCCAGCAGCCAAGACCTTAACATTAGGGGTGGCTACACCTTC. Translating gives CASSQDLNIRGGYTF.

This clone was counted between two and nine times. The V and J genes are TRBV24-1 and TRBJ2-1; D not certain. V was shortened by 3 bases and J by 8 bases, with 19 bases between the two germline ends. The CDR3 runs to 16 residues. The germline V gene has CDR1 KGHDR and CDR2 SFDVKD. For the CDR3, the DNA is TGTGCCACCAGTGATCGAGATAGCATTCCCGTGGATGAGCAGTTCTTC. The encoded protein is CATSDRDSIPVDEQFF.

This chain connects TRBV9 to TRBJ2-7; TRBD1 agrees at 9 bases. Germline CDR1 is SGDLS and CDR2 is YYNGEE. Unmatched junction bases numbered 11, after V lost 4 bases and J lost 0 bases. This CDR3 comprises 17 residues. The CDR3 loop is CASSLNPGQGSSYEQYF. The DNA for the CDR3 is TGTGCCAGCAGCCTGAACCCGGGACAGGGTTCCTCCTACGAGCAGTACTTC.

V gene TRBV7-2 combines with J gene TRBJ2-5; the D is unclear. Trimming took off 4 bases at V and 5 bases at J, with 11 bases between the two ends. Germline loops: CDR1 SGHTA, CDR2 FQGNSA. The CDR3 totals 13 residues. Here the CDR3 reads CASSSVMEETQYF. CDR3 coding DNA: TGTGCCAGCAGCTCCGTCATGGAGGAGACCCAGTACTTC.

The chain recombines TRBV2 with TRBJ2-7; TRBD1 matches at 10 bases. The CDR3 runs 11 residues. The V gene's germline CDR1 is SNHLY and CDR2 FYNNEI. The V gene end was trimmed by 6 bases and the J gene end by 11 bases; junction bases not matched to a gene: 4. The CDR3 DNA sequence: TGTGCCAGCAGGTCCGGGACAGGGGAGTACTTC. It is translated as CASRSGTGEYF.

The CDR3 DNA sequence: TGTGCCAGCAGCGGGATCAGGGAAGGCTACACCTTC. Residues: CASSGIREGYTF. The rearrangement links TRBV9 to TRBJ1-2; possibly TRBD1 for D (5 bases). Trimming removed 3 bases at V and 8 bases at J, with 11 bases between. The CDR3 has 12 residues. Germline lookup yields CDR1 SGDLS and CDR2 YYNGEE.

The CDR3 loop reads CASSIVAQETQYF. The CDR3 nucleotides read TGTGCCAGTAGTATAGTAGCCCAAGAGACCCAGTACTTC. This chain uses TRBV19 with TRBJ2-5, with D uncertain. The CDR3 runs 13 residues. Trimming took 1 base from V and 1 from J, leaving 4 bases between them. The germline V gene encodes CDR1 LNHDA and CDR2 SQIVND (reference sequence).

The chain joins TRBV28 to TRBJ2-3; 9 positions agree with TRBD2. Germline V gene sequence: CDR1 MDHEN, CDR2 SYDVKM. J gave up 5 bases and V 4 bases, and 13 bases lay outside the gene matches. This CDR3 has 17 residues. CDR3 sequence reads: CASSSLAGSPGVDTQYF. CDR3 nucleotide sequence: TGTGCCAGCAGTTCTCTAGCGGGATCCCCAGGAGTAGATACGCAGTATTTT. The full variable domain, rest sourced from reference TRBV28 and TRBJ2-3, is DVKVTQSSRYLVKRTGEKVFLECVQDMDHENMFWYRQDPGLGLRLIYFSYDVKMKEKGDIPEGYSVSREKKERFSLILESASTNQTSMYLCASSSLAGSPGVDTQYFGPGTRLTVL.

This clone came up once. The CDR3 DNA is TGTGCCAGCATCCGTACTCCGGGTAGCGGGAGGTCCTACGAGCAGTACTTC. Protein: CASIRTPGSGRSYEQYF. The chain uses TRBV7-8 and TRBJ2-7; 10 nucleotides agree with TRBD2. Germline values: CDR1 SGHVS, CDR2 FQNEAQ. This CDR3 spans 17 amino acids. V gave up 7 bases and J gave up 1 base; unmatched junction bases: 13.

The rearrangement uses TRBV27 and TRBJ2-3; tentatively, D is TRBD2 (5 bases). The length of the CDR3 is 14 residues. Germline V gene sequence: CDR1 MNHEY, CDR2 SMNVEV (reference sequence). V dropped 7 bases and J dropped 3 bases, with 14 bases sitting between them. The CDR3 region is CASKPVGVTDTQYF. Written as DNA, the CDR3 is TGTGCCAGCAAACCAGTGGGAGTGACAGATACGCAGTATTTT.

The CDR3 DNA sequence: TGCGCCAGCAGCCAAGGGACTAGCGGATACAATGAGCAGTTCTTC. This codes for CASSQGTSGYNEQFF. J is TRBJ2-1 and V is TRBV4-1; 10 positions match TRBD2. Unmatched junction bases numbered 1, after V lost 1 base and J lost 4 bases. The CDR3 has 15 residues. Germline V gives CDR1 MGHRA, CDR2 YSYEKL.

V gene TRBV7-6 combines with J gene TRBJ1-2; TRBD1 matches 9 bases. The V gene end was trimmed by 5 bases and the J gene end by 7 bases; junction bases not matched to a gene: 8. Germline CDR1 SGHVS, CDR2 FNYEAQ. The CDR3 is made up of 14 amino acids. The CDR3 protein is CASSKTGGDLGYTF. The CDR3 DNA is TGTGCCAGCAGCAAGACAGGGGGAGACCTTGGCTACACCTTC.

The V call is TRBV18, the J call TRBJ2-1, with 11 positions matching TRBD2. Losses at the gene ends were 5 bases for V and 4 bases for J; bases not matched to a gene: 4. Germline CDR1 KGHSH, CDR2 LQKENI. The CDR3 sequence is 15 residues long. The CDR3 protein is CASSLSSGRYNEQFF. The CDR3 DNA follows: TGTGCCAGCTCATTATCTAGCGGGAGGTACAATGAGCAGTTCTTC.

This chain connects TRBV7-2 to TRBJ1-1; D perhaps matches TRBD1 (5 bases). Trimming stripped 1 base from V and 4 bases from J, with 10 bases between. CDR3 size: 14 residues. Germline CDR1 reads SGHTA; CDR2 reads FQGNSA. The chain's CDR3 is CASSLETVTTEAFF. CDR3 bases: TGTGCCAGCAGCTTAGAGACAGTAACCACTGAAGCTTTCTTT.

The CDR3 loop reads CASSLPFRGPSYNEQFF. As DNA, the CDR3 is TGTGCCAGCAGCTTGCCCTTCAGGGGTCCCTCCTACAATGAGCAGTTCTTC. This chain uses TRBV7-2 with TRBJ2-1; D is perhaps TRBD1 (6 bases). The CDR3 length is 17 residues. Trimming removed 3 bases at V and 0 bases at J, with 15 bases between. CDR1 and CDR2 (germline): SGHTA, FQGNSA.

The DNA of the CDR3 is TGTGCCAGCAGCATCGGGACAGGTGCCTACGAGCAGTACTTC. Translated, it gives CASSIGTGAYEQYF. V gene TRBV14 combines with J gene TRBJ2-7, with 8 bases that match TRBD1. The CDR3 is 14 amino acids. Looked up from germline, CDR1 is SGHDN and CDR2 is FVKESK. V lost 5 bases and J lost 2; bases outside the gene matches: 5.

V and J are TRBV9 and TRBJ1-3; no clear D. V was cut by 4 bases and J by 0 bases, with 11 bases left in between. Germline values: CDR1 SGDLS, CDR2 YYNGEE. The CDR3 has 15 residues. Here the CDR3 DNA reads TGTGCCAGCAGCCTCACAACCGACTCTGGAAACACCATATATTTT. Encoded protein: CASSLTTDSGNTIYF.

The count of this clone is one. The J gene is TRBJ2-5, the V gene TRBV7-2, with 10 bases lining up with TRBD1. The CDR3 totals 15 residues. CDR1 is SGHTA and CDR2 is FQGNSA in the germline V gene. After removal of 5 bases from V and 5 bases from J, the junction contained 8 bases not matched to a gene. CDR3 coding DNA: TGTGCCAGCAGCCTCCGACAGGGGGCGGTGGAGACCCAGTACTTC. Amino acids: CASSLRQGAVETQYF.

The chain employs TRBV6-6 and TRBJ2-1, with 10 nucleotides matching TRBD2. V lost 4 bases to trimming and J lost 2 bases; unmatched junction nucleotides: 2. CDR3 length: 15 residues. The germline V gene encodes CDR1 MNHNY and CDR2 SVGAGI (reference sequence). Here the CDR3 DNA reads TGTGCCAGCAGTTTTGGACTAGCGGCCTACAATGAGCAGTTCTTC. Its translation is CASSFGLAAYNEQFF.

The CDR3 DNA follows: TGTGCCAGCAGCTCGGACAGGTCATATGACTCCTACGAGCAGTACTTC. Translating it yields CASSSDRSYDSYEQYF. The genes are TRBV11-2 and TRBJ2-7; 7 positions match TRBD1. The J segment lost 0 bases and the V segment lost 4 bases, leaving 9 bases of the junction unmatched. CDR1 and CDR2 from the germline V gene are SGHAT and FQNNGV. The CDR3 extends over 16 amino acids.

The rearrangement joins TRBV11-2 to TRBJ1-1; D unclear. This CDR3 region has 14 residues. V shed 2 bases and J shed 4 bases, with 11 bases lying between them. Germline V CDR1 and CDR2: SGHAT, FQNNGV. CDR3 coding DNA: TGTGCCAGCAGCTTAACGGTGAGGAGCACTGAAGCTTTCTTT. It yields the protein CASSLTVRSTEAFF.

CDR3 region: CASSSVGLFDEKLFF. CDR3 DNA: TGTGCCAGCAGTTCAGTCGGGTTGTTTGATGAAAAACTGTTTTTT. The chain joins TRBV28 to TRBJ1-4; no firm D call. V shed 4 bases and J shed 6 bases, with 15 bases lying between them. Looked up from germline, CDR1 is MDHEN and CDR2 is SYDVKM. This CDR3 spans 15 amino acids.

The CDR3 nucleotides read TGTGCCAGCAGTTTATTTGTAGGAGGAACTGAAGCTTTCTTT. Translated, it gives CASSLFVGGTEAFF. The chain uses TRBV27 and TRBJ1-1, with unresolved D. CDR1 and CDR2 (germline): MNHEY, SMNVEV (reference sequence). The germline V and J ends were trimmed by 1 base and 5 bases, with 11 bases remaining between them. The CDR3 has 14 amino acids.